This T cell receptor (beta chain) was identified during a study of patients and donors after allogeneic stem cell transplantation. Trimming cost V 6 bases and J 0 bases, with 17 bases left between them. Looked up from germline, CDR1 is SQVTM and CDR2 is ANQGSEA. This CDR3 has 15 residues. The sample holds many counts of this clonotype. Each CDR3 protein is one row after TCRdb ran MiXCR on the RT-PCR reads. The sample records about 960,000 distinct CDR3 sequences, under 20% being singletons. This clonotype was obtained from a human donor who was either an allogeneic HSCT recipient or a stem cell or donor lymphocyte infusion donor (not recorded which). It is not recorded whose cells these are; they may come from a transplant donor. The sequencing input was blood, either unsorted or a sorted T cell fraction (not recorded which). The V and J genes are TRBV29-1 and TRBJ1-2, with D uncertain. The CDR3 protein is CSVSTDFKANYGYTF. CDR3 DNA sequence: TGCAGCGTAAGCACCGATTTTAAAGCTAACTATGGCTACACCTTC.